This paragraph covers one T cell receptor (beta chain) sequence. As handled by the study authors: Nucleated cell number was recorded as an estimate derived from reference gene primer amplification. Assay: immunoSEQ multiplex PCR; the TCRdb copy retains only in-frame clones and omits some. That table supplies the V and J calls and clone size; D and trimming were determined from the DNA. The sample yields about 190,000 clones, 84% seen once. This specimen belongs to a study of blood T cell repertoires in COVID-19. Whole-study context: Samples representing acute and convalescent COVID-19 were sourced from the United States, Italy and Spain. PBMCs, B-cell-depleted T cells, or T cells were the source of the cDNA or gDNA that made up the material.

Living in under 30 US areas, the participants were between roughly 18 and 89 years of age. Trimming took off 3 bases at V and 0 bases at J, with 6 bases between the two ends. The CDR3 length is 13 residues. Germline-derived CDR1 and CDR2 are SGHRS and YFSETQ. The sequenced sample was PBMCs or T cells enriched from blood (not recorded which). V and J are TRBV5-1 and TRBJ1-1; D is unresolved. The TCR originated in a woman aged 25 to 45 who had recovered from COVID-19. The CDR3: CASSSVMNTEAFF. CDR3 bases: TGCGCCAGCAGCTCGGTAATGAACACTGAAGCTTTCTTT.